A selection of T cell receptor beta chains follows, all from one sample in a study of blood T cells in healthy people across ages. TCRdb re-derived calls from the 5' RACE reads in MiXCR, one entry per CDR3 protein. The table lists 1.2 million to 1.5 million distinct CDR3 sequences, roughly 40% of them singletons, with roughly 7.7% in the top ten. Sample: blood. The source of these receptors is a woman between 18 and 29 years old in good health. CDR3s include the opening cysteine and the closing phenylalanine or tryptophan. Each record gives: clone size, J gene, D gene, V gene, CDR3 DNA, CDR3 protein. The D gene is left open where the match is weak. Rows may omit the clone size; those that give it use once, few, many or a size class.

-	TRBJ2-6	-	TRBV20-1	TGCTGTGCTAGCTTTCTACACGACTCTGGGGCCAACGTCCTGACTTTC	CCASFLHDSGANVLTF
-	TRBJ2-1	-	TRBV11-1	TGTGCCAGCAGCTTAGATTTCGCAGTCAATGAGCAGTTCTTC	CASSLDFAVNEQFF
-	TRBJ2-3	-	TRBV20-1	TGCAGTGCCCTGCAGGCCGCAGATACGCAGTATTTT	CSALQAADTQYF
few	TRBJ1-5	-	TRBV12-3/TRBV12-4	TGTGCCAGCAGTTTAGGGGGGGGGAATGCGAACCAGCCCCAGCATTTT	CASSLGGGNANQPQHF
-	TRBJ2-7	TRBD1	TRBV20-1	TGCAGTGCTCCAACTACCGGGACAGGGAACGAGCAGTACTTC	CSAPTTGTGNEQYF
-	TRBJ1-2	TRBD1	TRBV14	TGTGCCAACAGCCAAGATATTAGCAGGGGGCATGGCTACACCTTC	CANSQDISRGHGYTF
-	TRBJ2-3	TRBD1	TRBV29-1	TGCAGCGCAGAAACCGGGACAGGGAGCACAGATACGCAGTATTTT	CSAETGTGSTDTQYF
-	TRBJ2-5	TRBD1	TRBV7-9	TGTGCCAGCACCACAGGGGGTAACGGGGAGACCCAGTACTTC	CASTTGGNGETQYF
-	TRBJ1-5	-	TRBV12-3/TRBV12-4	TGTGCCAGCAGTCTGCCTCCAAATCAGCCCCAGCATTTT	CASSLPPNQPQHF
-	TRBJ2-3	TRBD2	TRBV9	TGTGCCAGCAGCGTAGGACTAGCGACAGATACGCAGTATTTT	CASSVGLATDTQYF
-	TRBJ2-3	-	TRBV29-1	TGCAGCGTTGAGGGACAAGGGGTCGCAGATACGCAGTATTTT	CSVEGQGVADTQYF
few	TRBJ1-2	-	TRBV7-2	TGTGCCAGCAACCGAGGGGGGTCGGACGGAGTAGCCTTCTATGGCTACACCTTC	CASNRGGSDGVAFYGYTF
-	TRBJ2-7	TRBD2	TRBV7-2	TGTGCCAGCAGCACAACTAGCGGCAGCTCCTACGAGCAGTACTTC	CASSTTSGSSYEQYF
-	TRBJ2-7	TRBD2	TRBV24-1	TGTGCCACCAGTGATTTGTCCCCTTCGCGGGGGGGAGGAGAGCAGTACTTC	CATSDLSPSRGGGEQYF
-	TRBJ2-7	-	TRBV5-6	TGTGCCAGCAGCTTAAGGCAGGGAATGTACTACGAGCAGTACTTC	CASSLRQGMYYEQYF
many	TRBJ2-1	-	TRBV2	TGTGCCATACCGGACAGGGACATACTAGCGGGCCGTTTTGGTGATGAGCAGTTCTTC	CAIPDRDILAGRFGDEQFF
few	TRBJ2-1	TRBD2	TRBV20-1	TGCAGTGCTAGGGGAGGGACTAGCGTTCTAAATGAGCAGTTCTTC	CSARGGTSVLNEQFF
-	TRBJ2-3	-	TRBV12-3/TRBV12-4	TGTTCCTCGGGGAGAAACACAGATACGCAGTATTTT	CSSGRNTDTQYF
-	TRBJ2-7	-	TRBV5-1	TGCGCCAGCAGCAACCCCATGGGCGAGCAGTACTTC	CASSNPMGEQYF
-	TRBJ1-2	-	TRBV7-8	TGTGCCAGCAGCCCTGGGACCGAGCACTATGGCTACACCTTC	CASSPGTEHYGYTF
few	TRBJ2-1	TRBD1	TRBV20-1	TGCAGTGCTAGAGATTTGGGACAGGGTGCGTTCTTC	CSARDLGQGAFF
-	TRBJ2-7	-	TRBV27	TGTGCCAGCGGACAATGGACAGCTTACGAGCAGTACTTC	CASGQWTAYEQYF
-	TRBJ2-1	-	TRBV9	TGTGCCAGCAGCGCCTCTAGCGTGATATCCTACAATGAGCAGTTCTTC	CASSASSVISYNEQFF
-	TRBJ2-5	TRBD2	TRBV7-9	TGTGCCAGCAGCTTTCCCCACCCCTCTAGCGGGAGGACCCATGAGCAGTACTTC	CASSFPHPSSGRTHEQYF
-	TRBJ2-1	-	TRBV2	TGTGCCAGCAGTGCACGTACGGGGTCTCTCAATGAGCAGTTCTTC	CASSARTGSLNEQFF
many	TRBJ2-1	-	TRBV20-1	TGCAGTGCTTACGACAATGAGCAGTTCTTC	CSAYDNEQFF
-	TRBJ2-7	-	TRBV4-1	TGCGCCAGCAGCCACGAGACACTACAGGGCCCTGGCGAGCAGTACTTC	CASSHETLQGPGEQYF
-	TRBJ2-7	-	TRBV21-1	TGTGCCAGCAGCCCCGCATACGGACAGGGCCATCGGCAGTACTTC	CASSPAYGQGHRQYF
few	TRBJ1-2	-	TRBV14	TGTGCCAGCAGCACCGGACGGTCCTATGGCTACACCTTC	CASSTGRSYGYTF
-	TRBJ1-5	-	TRBV25-1	TGTGCCAGCAGTGGGGGGGTGTCCTTACCCCAGCATTTT	CASSGGVSLPQHF
-	TRBJ2-3	-	TRBV10-3	TGTGCCATCAGTGAGATGGCTGTTACAGATACGCAGTATTTT	CAISEMAVTDTQYF
-	TRBJ2-7	-	TRBV5-1	TGCGCCAGCAGCCGATTCCAAGGCGGCTCCTACGAGCAGTACTTC	CASSRFQGGSYEQYF
-	TRBJ2-7	TRBD1	TRBV15	TGTGCCACCAGCAGAGGGGACAGGGACAACAATGAGCAGTACTTC	CATSRGDRDNNEQYF
-	TRBJ1-1	-	TRBV3-1	TGTGCCAGCAGCCAACCGGGAAGGGGCACTGAAGCTTTCTTT	CASSQPGRGTEAFF
-	TRBJ2-1	-	TRBV24-1	TGTGCCACCAGTGAAGATGCTTACAATGAGCAGTTCTTC	CATSEDAYNEQFF
once	TRBJ2-2	-	TRBV6-6	TGTGCCAGCAGAGGTCCCGCCAAGGACACCGGGGAGCTGTTTTTT	CASRGPAKDTGELFF
once	TRBJ2-7	-	TRBV7-6	TGTGCCAGGGACCATTACGAGCAGTACTTC	CARDHYEQYF
few	TRBJ2-3	TRBD2	TRBV18	TGTGCCAGCTCACCGAACGCACCCAACTCGGGGGGGGCTGCAGATACGCAGTATTTT	CASSPNAPNSGGAADTQYF
-	TRBJ2-5	-	TRBV2	TGTGCCAGCAGTGAAGCGAGATTCCAAGAGACCCAGTACTTC	CASSEARFQETQYF
once	TRBJ2-7	TRBD2	TRBV12-3/TRBV12-4	TGTGCCAGCAGTTTAAGACGGGAGGACTCCTACGAGCAGTACTTC	CASSLRREDSYEQYF
-	TRBJ2-2	-	TRBV9	TGTGCCAGCAGCGTAGGTACGGCCGGGGAGCTGTTTTTT	CASSVGTAGELFF
-	TRBJ1-1	TRBD1	TRBV5-1	TGCGCCAGCAGCTCCGTGGGACAGACAATGAACACTGAAGCTTTCTTT	CASSSVGQTMNTEAFF
few	TRBJ2-7	TRBD1	TRBV20-1	TGCAGTGCTAGCGAAAGGACAGGGGGCGCCGAGCAGTACTTC	CSASERTGGAEQYF
few	TRBJ2-3	-	TRBV7-2	TGTGCCAGCAGCTTAAGAGCGGTATCTAGCACAGATACGCAGTATTTT	CASSLRAVSSTDTQYF
once	TRBJ2-5	TRBD1	TRBV29-1	TGCAGCTCCGCCGGGACAGGGGGCCGGGAGCAGTACTTC	CSSAGTGGREQYF
-	TRBJ2-3	-	TRBV9	TGTGCCAGCAGCGAGAGCCTCACAGATACGCAGTATTTT	CASSESLTDTQYF
-	TRBJ1-5	-	TRBV7-2	TGTGCCAGCCTCCAAGGCGATCGCAATCAGCCCCAGCATTTT	CASLQGDRNQPQHF
-	TRBJ2-7	-	TRBV6-5	TGTGCCAGTTCACCCGGAGGCATTTCTATTTACGAGCAGTACTTC	CASSPGGISIYEQYF
-	TRBJ2-5	-	TRBV15	TGTGCCACCAGCAGTTTCGGGGAGACCCAGTACTTC	CATSSFGETQYF
-	TRBJ2-2	-	TRBV25-1	TGTGCCAGCCTCTCATCCAGGGAGCTGTTTTTT	CASLSSRELFF